Listed here is a single T cell receptor beta chain. What it binds is unknown. This record comes from a study of cytomegalovirus exposure and HLA in healthy donors. Notes on the study in general: In vitro, three CMV-associated chains proved specific for CMV antigens.

Trimming removed 2 bases from V and 0 bases from J; junction bases left unmatched: 5. Germline values: CDR1 PRHDT, CDR2 FYEKMQ (reference sequence). This CDR3 spans 16 amino acids. It was with 60 Vbeta and 13 Jbeta primers that the PCR ran. Sequencing was performed with immunoSEQ multiplex PCR; in TCRdb, only in-frame clones are kept and a portion is missing. This table has about 98,000 clones, under 75% appearing once. The chain joins TRBV13 to TRBJ1-1; 8 positions match TRBD1. The receptor comes from a man aged 45-65 years in good health and CMV-seronegative. The sequenced material came from PBMCs. This chain's CDR3 is CASSLTFRGLNTEAFF. DNA of the CDR3: TGTGCCAGCAGCTTAACATTCAGGGGGCTGAACACTGAAGCTTTCTTT.